This TCR beta chain was recovered during a study of neoadjuvant nivolumab and ipilimumab in lung cancer. There are 14 residues in the CDR3. The V gene lost 5 bases and the J gene lost 3 bases, with 11 bases spanning the gap. CDR1 and CDR2 (germline): SGHAT, FQNNGV. This clone was observed a few times. The assay was immunoSEQ multiplex PCR, and TCRdb's table has in-frame clones only and misses some. The sample contains under 15,000 clones, roughly 75% of which appear only once. The J gene is TRBJ2-4, the V gene TRBV11-2; D is possibly TRBD2 (5 bases). The starting material was peripheral blood, obtained after neoadjuvant nivolumab, alone or with ipilimumab, at or shortly before surgery. This TCR derives from an adult with non-small cell lung cancer. The CDR3 DNA follows: TGTGCCAGCAGCACCCGCCGGGGCAAAAACATTCAGTACTTC. It translates to CASSTRRGKNIQYF.